This T cell receptor beta chain was sequenced during a study of yellow fever vaccine responses in identical twins. Only a few counts were recorded for this clonotype. Its antigen is unknown. A junction boundary mismatches the germline segment, possibly from a read error. Study results and limitations: Twins' vaccine T cell response reportedly seemed partly convergent, partly personalized.

Each CDR3 protein is one row after TCRdb ran MiXCR on the RT-PCR reads. The repertoire includes about 3,500 distinct CDR3 sequences, more than 75% of them detected once, and around 3% sits in the top ten. Source: T cells from blood (PBMCs), unsorted or a sorted subset (not recorded which), taken before or after yellow fever vaccination (not recorded which). This TCR was sampled from a woman aged 18-29 years who received the yellow fever vaccine.

The CDR3 DNA sequence: TGCGCCAGCAGTGGTTGGGACAGACCCTACGAGCAGTACTTC. It yields the protein CASSGWDRPYEQYF. The chain links TRBV2 to TRBJ2-7, with 7 bases matching TRBD1. This CDR3 is built from 14 residues. Germline V lookup: CDR1 SNHLY, CDR2 FYNNEI. Based on the CDR3 plus reference TRBV2 and TRBJ2-7, the full variable domain is EPEVTQTPSHQVTQMGQEVILRCVPISNHLYFYWYRQILGQKVEFLVSFYNNEISEKSEIFDDQFSVERPDGSNFTLKIRSTKLEDSAMYFCASSGWDRPYEQYFGPGTRLTVT.